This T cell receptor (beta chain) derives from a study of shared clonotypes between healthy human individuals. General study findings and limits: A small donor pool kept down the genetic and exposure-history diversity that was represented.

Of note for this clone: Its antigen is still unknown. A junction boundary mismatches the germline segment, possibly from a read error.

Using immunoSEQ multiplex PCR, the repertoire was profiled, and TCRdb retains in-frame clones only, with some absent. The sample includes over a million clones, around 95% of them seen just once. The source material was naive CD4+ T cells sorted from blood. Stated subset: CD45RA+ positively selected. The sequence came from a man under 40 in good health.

The CDR3 sequence: CAISEQGNQPQHF. The DNA for the CDR3 is TGTGCCATCAGTGAGCAGGGCAATCAGCCCCAGCATTTT. The rearrangement joins TRBV6-1 to TRBJ1-5; D gene ambiguous. CDR3 length equals 13 residues. From germline, CDR1 is MNHNS and CDR2 SASEGT.